These T cell receptor beta chains were read from a single sample in a study of T cells in localized non-small cell lung cancer. Assay used: immunoSEQ multiplex PCR; TCRdb lists only in-frame clones, some missing. The sample consists of about 15,000 clones, 70% to 90% of them appearing once. Sequenced here: peripheral blood mononuclear cells, sampled before any cancer treatment. These receptor sequences come from a male donor aged 60 or over with stage II lung adenocarcinoma. Both conserved end residues are trimmed from each CDR3. Size is stated for part of the rows, as once, few or many counts, or as a class when the clone is expanded.

v_call: TRBV9; j_call: TRBJ2-7; clone_size: -; cdr3_aa: ASSVQGAHEQY
v_call: TRBV10-3; j_call: TRBJ2-5; clone_size: -; cdr3_aa: AIKAGGESETQY
v_call: TRBV30; j_call: TRBJ1-3; clone_size: -; cdr3_aa: AWKRGNTIY
v_call: TRBV5-1; j_call: TRBJ2-7; clone_size: -; cdr3_aa: ASSFLGTHEQY
v_call: TRBV7-3; j_call: TRBJ2-1; clone_size: few; cdr3_aa: ASSLSPTGSSSYNEQF
v_call: TRBV6-5; j_call: TRBJ2-1; clone_size: -; cdr3_aa: ASSYKGNEQF
v_call: TRBV2; j_call: TRBJ1-1; clone_size: -; cdr3_aa: ATLSRVTEAF
v_call: TRBV7-9; j_call: TRBJ1-2; clone_size: -; cdr3_aa: ASRKPGGGASYT
v_call: TRBV11-3; j_call: TRBJ2-2; clone_size: few; cdr3_aa: ASSPGMENTGELF
v_call: TRBV5-1; j_call: TRBJ2-2; clone_size: few; cdr3_aa: ASMGVTAGELF
v_call: TRBV19; j_call: TRBJ1-5; clone_size: -; cdr3_aa: ASTRTGWLGQPQH
v_call: TRBV9; j_call: TRBJ2-3; clone_size: -; cdr3_aa: ASSGGGGTDTQY
v_call: TRBV27; j_call: TRBJ2-7; clone_size: -; cdr3_aa: ASSPGRGAYEQY
v_call: TRBV18; j_call: TRBJ2-7; clone_size: once; cdr3_aa: ASSPVLYEQY
v_call: TRBV5-1; j_call: TRBJ1-1; clone_size: -; cdr3_aa: ASSLEQGAGTEAF
v_call: TRBV13; j_call: TRBJ1-2; clone_size: -; cdr3_aa: ASSPNGGGHYGYT
v_call: TRBV30; j_call: TRBJ1-5; clone_size: -; cdr3_aa: AWAAGANQPQH
v_call: TRBV9; j_call: TRBJ1-2; clone_size: -; cdr3_aa: ASSVDGGTYGYT
v_call: TRBV6-5; j_call: TRBJ1-5; clone_size: -; cdr3_aa: ASGDSNQPQH
v_call: TRBV6-1; j_call: TRBJ2-1; clone_size: -; cdr3_aa: ASSRPTDPWQF
v_call: TRBV11-3; j_call: TRBJ2-1; clone_size: -; cdr3_aa: ASRTNQGNEQF
v_call: TRBV4-2; j_call: TRBJ2-3; clone_size: -; cdr3_aa: ASSQDHGRTDTQY
v_call: TRBV28; j_call: TRBJ2-7; clone_size: -; cdr3_aa: ASSLLAGGYEQY
v_call: TRBV28; j_call: TRBJ1-3; clone_size: -; cdr3_aa: ASNSPGSSSGNTIY
v_call: TRBV28; j_call: TRBJ2-1; clone_size: once; cdr3_aa: ASRETAGPNKF
v_call: TRBV11-2; j_call: TRBJ1-1; clone_size: -; cdr3_aa: ASSDRRRVSDTEAF
v_call: TRBV30; j_call: TRBJ1-5; clone_size: few; cdr3_aa: AWSGTGDGQPQH
v_call: TRBV4-2; j_call: TRBJ1-5; clone_size: -; cdr3_aa: ASSQEEGRGNQPQH
v_call: TRBV4-1; j_call: TRBJ2-3; clone_size: -; cdr3_aa: ASSLTPRGAQISTTDTQY
v_call: TRBV5-1; j_call: TRBJ1-1; clone_size: -; cdr3_aa: ASSLDLTEEAF
v_call: TRBV28; j_call: TRBJ1-6; clone_size: -; cdr3_aa: ASRSTWVGSPLH
v_call: TRBV19; j_call: TRBJ1-2; clone_size: -; cdr3_aa: ASSIDRARGVYGYT
v_call: TRBV5-1; j_call: TRBJ2-5; clone_size: -; cdr3_aa: ASSLLPTGTIQETQY
v_call: TRBV6-6; j_call: TRBJ1-1; clone_size: -; cdr3_aa: ASSYGGGIGAF
v_call: TRBV6-6; j_call: TRBJ1-5; clone_size: -; cdr3_aa: ASSYSPGTQPQH
v_call: TRBV19; j_call: TRBJ1-1; clone_size: few; cdr3_aa: ASSIDNNNRGQGAF
v_call: TRBV28; j_call: TRBJ2-2; clone_size: -; cdr3_aa: ASNLDRVGTGELF
v_call: TRBV27; j_call: TRBJ2-7; clone_size: -; cdr3_aa: ASSLLSGQGLYEQY
v_call: TRBV6-1; j_call: TRBJ1-1; clone_size: -; cdr3_aa: ASRGDSSSTEAF
v_call: TRBV30; j_call: TRBJ2-3; clone_size: -; cdr3_aa: AWSVPRGGTDTQY
v_call: TRBV5-1; j_call: TRBJ2-7; clone_size: -; cdr3_aa: ASSPLGSYEQY
v_call: TRBV5-6; j_call: TRBJ2-1; clone_size: -; cdr3_aa: ASSLVALLSSYNEQF
v_call: TRBV15; j_call: TRBJ2-3; clone_size: -; cdr3_aa: ATRGGLSIDTQY
v_call: TRBV4-2; j_call: TRBJ2-5; clone_size: -; cdr3_aa: ASSLTSGSGETQY
v_call: TRBV7-6; j_call: TRBJ1-1; clone_size: -; cdr3_aa: ASSLVGKNTEAF
v_call: TRBV6-1; j_call: TRBJ1-1; clone_size: -; cdr3_aa: ASSEVGGTTEAF